Listed below are T cell receptor beta chains from one sample, sequenced in a study of blood T cells in healthy people across ages. TCRdb re-called the 5' RACE reads with MiXCR, one entry per CDR3 protein. The table includes just under 750,000 distinct CDR3 sequences, 22% detected once. Sequenced input: blood. The receptors were sampled from a man in his 70s in good health. The CDR3 runs from the conserved cysteine through the conserved F or W. The D gene is left open where the match is weak. Part of the rows lack a size; the others show once, few, many or a class for expanded clones.

v_call	clone_size	d_call	j_call	cdr3_nt	cdr3_aa
TRBV6-2/TRBV6-3	.	TRBD1	TRBJ1-1	TGTGCCAGCAGGTCCACCGGGACAGCCCGGGGCAGAGGCACTGAAGCTTTCTTT	CASRSTGTARGRGTEAFF
TRBV6-6	few	TRBD2	TRBJ2-6	TGTGCCAGCAGTTTGGGACTAGCGGGAGCTGGGGCCAACGTCCTGACTTTC	CASSLGLAGAGANVLTF
TRBV12-3/TRBV12-4	.	.	TRBJ2-7	TGTGCCAGCAGTGCACCACAGAGCCGATATAGCTCCTACGAGCAGTACTTC	CASSAPQSRYSSYEQYF
TRBV27	.	.	TRBJ1-6	TGTGCCAGCGGGGCGGAAACGGGATCACCCCTCCACTTT	CASGAETGSPLHF
TRBV5-1	.	TRBD2	TRBJ2-5	TGCGCCAGTCAGACTAGCGGGGCCGACGGAGAGACCCAGTACTTC	CASQTSGADGETQYF
TRBV27	.	TRBD1	TRBJ1-1	TGTGCCAGCAGTTCACGGACAGGGTATGAAGCTTTCTTT	CASSSRTGYEAFF
TRBV9	.	.	TRBJ2-6	TGTGCCAGCAGCCCTTTTAGCGCTGGGGCCAACGTCCTGACTTTC	CASSPFSAGANVLTF
TRBV6-2/TRBV6-3	few	.	TRBJ2-2	TGTGCCAGCAGTGACAACACGAACACCGGGGAGCTGTTTTTT	CASSDNTNTGELFF
TRBV30	.	TRBD2	TRBJ2-3	TGTGCCTGGAGGGAGACTAGCTACGGGAATTTGGGCACAGATACGCAGTATTTT	CAWRETSYGNLGTDTQYF
TRBV28	.	.	TRBJ2-2	TGTGCCAGCAGTTGGATCACAATCAGGCAATCGAACACCGGGGAGCTGTTTTTT	CASSWITIRQSNTGELFF
TRBV10-3	.	.	TRBJ2-5	TGTGCCATCAAGTGGGGGCAGGGGACTCAAGAGACCCAGTACTTC	CAIKWGQGTQETQYF
TRBV4-3	.	.	TRBJ2-3	TGCGCCAGCAGCCAAGAAAACCAGGTCACAGATACGCAGTATTTT	CASSQENQVTDTQYF
TRBV15	.	TRBD1	TRBJ2-7	TGTGCCACCAGCAGAGATCAGAGACAGGGGGCTACCCACGAGCAGTACTTC	CATSRDQRQGATHEQYF
TRBV24-1	.	TRBD1	TRBJ2-3	TGTGCCACCAGTGACCGCGGACAGGGGCAGCACCATACGCAGTATTTT	CATSDRGQGQHHTQYF
TRBV6-6	.	TRBD2	TRBJ2-5	TGTGCCAGCAGTTACACTAGCGGGGGCCAAGAGACCCAGTACTTC	CASSYTSGGQETQYF
TRBV18	.	TRBD1	TRBJ1-4	TGTGCCAGCTCAACGGGACAGGGAGCTGAAAAACTGTTTTTT	CASSTGQGAEKLFF
TRBV15	many	.	TRBJ2-5	TGTGCCACCAGCAGACGTGCTCTAATGCAAGAGACCCAGTACTTC	CATSRRALMQETQYF
TRBV12-3/TRBV12-4	many	.	TRBJ1-1	TGTGCCAGCAGTTTAGCGCCGGGATCGACTGAAGCTTTCTTT	CASSLAPGSTEAFF
TRBV7-3	few	TRBD2	TRBJ2-1	TGTGCCAGCAGCCAACGGACTAGCGGGAGTGGAAATGAGCAGTTCTTC	CASSQRTSGSGNEQFF
TRBV13	few	.	TRBJ2-4	TGTGCCAGCCAGAGAGGTATGGACAAAAACATTCAGTACTTC	CASQRGMDKNIQYF
TRBV7-9	many	.	TRBJ2-2	TGTGCCAGCATCCCGTGGGGTCTCGACACCGGGGAGCTGTTTTTT	CASIPWGLDTGELFF
TRBV30	few	.	TRBJ1-2	TGTGCCTGGAGTGGGGGCGTAATCTATGGCTACACCTTC	CAWSGGVIYGYTF
TRBV10-3	.	TRBD1	TRBJ1-4	TGTGCCATCAGGGGGGACAGGTCAACTAATGAAAAACTGTTTTTT	CAIRGDRSTNEKLFF
TRBV11-2	few	.	TRBJ2-1	TGTGCCAGCAGCTTAGAGGTAGCGATCGGTGAGCAGTTCTTC	CASSLEVAIGEQFF
TRBV13	few	.	TRBJ2-1	TGTGCCAGCACGGTTTTTGGAGACGGATTCAATGAGCAGTTCTTC	CASTVFGDGFNEQFF
TRBV29-1	few	.	TRBJ2-3	TGCAGCGTTGAGGTGGGGGTCAACACAGATACGCAGTATTTT	CSVEVGVNTDTQYF
TRBV18	once	TRBD2	TRBJ2-7	TGTGCCAGCTCACCGCGGGGGGGAGACCCCTACGAGCAGTACTTC	CASSPRGGDPYEQYF
TRBV5-5	few	TRBD1	TRBJ1-2	TGTGCCAGCAGCTTGGCTGGACAGGGGAACTATGGCTACACCTTC	CASSLAGQGNYGYTF
TRBV15	few	.	TRBJ2-5	TGTGCCACCAGCAGAGACCTTGCAACTATTCTACTTCAAGAGACCCAGTACTTC	CATSRDLATILLQETQYF
TRBV5-1	few	.	TRBJ2-3	TGCGCCAGCAGCTTGGAGGGGCAGGGAGGAGATACGCAGTATTTT	CASSLEGQGGDTQYF
TRBV18	.	.	TRBJ2-5	TGTGCCAGCATCCTAAGGGTGGACGAGACCCAGTACTTC	CASILRVDETQYF
TRBV28	.	.	TRBJ2-7	TGTGCCAGCAGTTATGGCAGAAACTACGAGCAGTACTTC	CASSYGRNYEQYF
TRBV12-3/TRBV12-4	few	.	TRBJ1-2	TGTGCCAGCAGTCGTTTGGGAGAGGGCTACACCTTC	CASSRLGEGYTF
TRBV20-1	.	TRBD2	TRBJ2-1	TGCAGTGCTAGATCGGGGACTAGGGCCTACAATGAGCAGTTCTTC	CSARSGTRAYNEQFF
TRBV20-1	many	TRBD1	TRBJ1-2	TGCAGTGCTAGAGAGTCCGGGACAGTCGGCTACACCTTC	CSARESGTVGYTF
TRBV11-2	few	TRBD1	TRBJ2-3	TGTGCCAGCAGCTTAGCTCCGACAGGGCCAGATACGCAGTATTTT	CASSLAPTGPDTQYF
TRBV10-3	few	.	TRBJ1-1	TGTGCCATCAGTGGGGGGACCCTATCCATGAACACTGAAGCTTTCTTT	CAISGGTLSMNTEAFF
TRBV11-2	.	.	TRBJ2-2	TGTGCCAGCAGCTTAGGTGGACGGGTCACCGGGGAGCTGTTTTTT	CASSLGGRVTGELFF
TRBV7-2	few	.	TRBJ1-1	TGTGCCAGCAGGCAACGGGGAGGAAGCGCTGAAGCTTTCTTT	CASRQRGGSAEAFF
TRBV29-1	few	.	TRBJ1-1	TGCAGCGTTGAGACCGCTGAAGCTTTCTTT	CSVETAEAFF
TRBV12-3/TRBV12-4	few	TRBD2	TRBJ2-2	TGTGCCAGCACTAAACTAGCGGCGAACACCGGGGAGCTGTTTTTT	CASTKLAANTGELFF
TRBV3-1	.	.	TRBJ1-4	TGTGCCAGCAGCCAAGATGGACCGGCAACTTTT	CASSQDGPATF
TRBV29-1	few	.	TRBJ1-4	TGCAGCGCCGGTTGGAGGGAAAAACTGTTTTTT	CSAGWREKLFF
TRBV10-2	.	.	TRBJ2-7	TGCGCCAGCAGTGAGGGCCGCCACGAGCAGTACTTC	CASSEGRHEQYF
TRBV4-2	.	TRBD1	TRBJ2-7	TGTGCCAGCAGCCTCCTCGGGACAGACACCTACGAGCAGTGCTTC	CASSLLGTDTYEQCF
TRBV5-1	.	TRBD1	TRBJ1-4	TGCGCCAGCAGCTTCGGGACAGGGTTTGGAACTAATGAAAAACTGTTTTTT	CASSFGTGFGTNEKLFF
TRBV20-1	.	.	TRBJ1-4	TGCAGTGCGCCATTACAGGGCTATGAAAAACTGTTTTTT	CSAPLQGYEKLFF
TRBV11-3	few	TRBD1	TRBJ2-5	TGTGCCAGCAGCGTAGGGACAGGCGGGACGGAGACCCAGTACTTC	CASSVGTGGTETQYF
TRBV7-9	few	.	TRBJ2-5	TGTGCCAGCAGCAGAACGGATAGACGGGAGACCCAGTACTTC	CASSRTDRRETQYF